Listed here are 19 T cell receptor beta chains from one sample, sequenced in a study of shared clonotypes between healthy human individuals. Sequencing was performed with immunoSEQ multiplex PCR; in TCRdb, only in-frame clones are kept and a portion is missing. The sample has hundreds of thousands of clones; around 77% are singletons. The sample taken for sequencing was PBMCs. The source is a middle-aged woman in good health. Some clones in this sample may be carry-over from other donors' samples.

The CDR3 is CASSYRLAGVRNEQFF. DNA of the CDR3: TGTGCCAGCAGCTACCGACTAGCGGGAGTTCGAAATGAGCAGTTCTTC. The chain carries TRBV7-9 and TRBJ2-1; 12 bases align to TRBD2. CDR1 and CDR2 (germline): SEHNR, FQNEAQ (reference sequence). This CDR3 has 16 amino acids. Unmatched junction bases numbered 8, after V lost 4 bases and J lost 7 bases.

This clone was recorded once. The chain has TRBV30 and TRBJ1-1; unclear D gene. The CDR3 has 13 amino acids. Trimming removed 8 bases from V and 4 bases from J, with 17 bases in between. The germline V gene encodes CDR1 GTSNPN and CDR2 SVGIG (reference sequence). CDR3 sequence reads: CAGKWGRATEAFF. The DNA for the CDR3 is TGTGCCGGCAAATGGGGAAGGGCCACTGAAGCTTTCTTT. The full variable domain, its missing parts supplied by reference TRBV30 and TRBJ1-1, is SQTIHQWPATLVQPVGSPLSLECTVEGTSNPNLYWYRQAAGRGLQLLFYSVGIGQISSEVPQNLSASRPQDRQFILSSKKLLLSDSGFYLCAGKWGRATEAFFGQGTRLTVV.

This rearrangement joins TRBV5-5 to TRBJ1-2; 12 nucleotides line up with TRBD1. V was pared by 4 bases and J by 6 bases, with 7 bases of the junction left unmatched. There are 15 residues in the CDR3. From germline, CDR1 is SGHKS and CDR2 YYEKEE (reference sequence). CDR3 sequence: CASSKGQGAHNGYTF. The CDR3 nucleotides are TGTGCCAGCAGCAAGGGACAGGGGGCTCATAATGGCTACACCTTC.

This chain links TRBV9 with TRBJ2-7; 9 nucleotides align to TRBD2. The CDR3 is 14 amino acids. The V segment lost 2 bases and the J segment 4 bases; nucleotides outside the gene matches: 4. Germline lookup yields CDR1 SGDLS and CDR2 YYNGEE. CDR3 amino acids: CASSVSGSRYEQYF. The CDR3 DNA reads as TGTGCCAGCAGCGTTAGCGGGAGTAGGTACGAGCAGTACTTC.

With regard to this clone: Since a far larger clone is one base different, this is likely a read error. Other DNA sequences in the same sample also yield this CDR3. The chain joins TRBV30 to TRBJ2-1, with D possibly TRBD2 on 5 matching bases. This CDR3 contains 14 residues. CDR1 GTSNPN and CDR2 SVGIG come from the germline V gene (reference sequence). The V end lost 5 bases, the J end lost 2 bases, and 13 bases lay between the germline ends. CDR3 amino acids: CAWLPSGTYNEQFF. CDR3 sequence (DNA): TGTGCCTGGCTGCCTTCGGGGACCTACAATGAGCAGTTCTTC.

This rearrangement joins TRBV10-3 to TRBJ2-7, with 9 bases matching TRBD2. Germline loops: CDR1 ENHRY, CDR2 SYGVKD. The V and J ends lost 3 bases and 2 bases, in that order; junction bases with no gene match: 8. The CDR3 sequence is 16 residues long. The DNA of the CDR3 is TGTGCCATCAGTGATCCAAGGGGGACTAGCACCTACGAGCAGTACTTC. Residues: CAISDPRGTSTYEQYF.

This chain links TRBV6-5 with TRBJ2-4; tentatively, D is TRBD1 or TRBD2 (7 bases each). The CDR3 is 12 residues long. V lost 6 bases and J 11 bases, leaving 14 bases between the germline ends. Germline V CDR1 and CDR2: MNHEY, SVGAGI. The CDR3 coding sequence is TGTGCCAGCAGCCCAGGGGGGGGTTTTCAGTACTTC. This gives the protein CASSPGGGFQYF.

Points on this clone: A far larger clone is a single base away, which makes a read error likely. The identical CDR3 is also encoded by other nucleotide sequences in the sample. CDR3 coding DNA: TGTGCTTGGATCGTGGGTGGGGGGTCGACCCAGTACTTC. Its translation is CAWIVGGGSTQYF. This chain uses TRBV30 with TRBJ2-5; a weak D match, TRBD2 (6 bases). This CDR3 is 13 amino acids long. Germline CDR1 and CDR2: GTSNPN and SVGIG (reference sequence).

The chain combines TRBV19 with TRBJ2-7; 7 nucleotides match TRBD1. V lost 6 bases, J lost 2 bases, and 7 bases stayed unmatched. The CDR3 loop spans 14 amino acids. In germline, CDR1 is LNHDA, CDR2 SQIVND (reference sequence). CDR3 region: CASRRGGETYEQYF. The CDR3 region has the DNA TGTGCCAGTAGGAGAGGGGGCGAAACCTACGAGCAGTACTTC.

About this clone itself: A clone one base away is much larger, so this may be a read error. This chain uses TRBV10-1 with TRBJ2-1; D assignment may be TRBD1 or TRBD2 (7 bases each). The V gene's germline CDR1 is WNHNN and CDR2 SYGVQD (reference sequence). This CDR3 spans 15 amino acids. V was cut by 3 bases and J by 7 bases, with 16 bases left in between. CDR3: CASSEGRGTKNEQFF. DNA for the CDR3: TGCGCCAGCAGTGAAGGCAGGGGGACTAAAAATGAGCAGTTCTTC.

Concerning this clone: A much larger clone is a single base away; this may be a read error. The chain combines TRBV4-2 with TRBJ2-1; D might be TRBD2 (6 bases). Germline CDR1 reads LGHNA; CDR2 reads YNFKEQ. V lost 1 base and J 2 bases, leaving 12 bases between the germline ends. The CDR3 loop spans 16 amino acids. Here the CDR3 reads CASSQGLGGTYNEQFF. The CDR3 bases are TGTGCCAGCAGCCAAGGTCTGGGCGGGACCTACAATGAGCAGTTCTTC.

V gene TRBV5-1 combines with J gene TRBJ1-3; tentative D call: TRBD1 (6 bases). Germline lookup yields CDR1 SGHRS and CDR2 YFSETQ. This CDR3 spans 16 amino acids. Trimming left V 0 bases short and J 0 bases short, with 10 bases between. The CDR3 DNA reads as TGCGCCAGCAGCTTGGCGGGACAAATCTCTGGAAACACCATATATTTT. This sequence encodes CASSLAGQISGNTIYF.

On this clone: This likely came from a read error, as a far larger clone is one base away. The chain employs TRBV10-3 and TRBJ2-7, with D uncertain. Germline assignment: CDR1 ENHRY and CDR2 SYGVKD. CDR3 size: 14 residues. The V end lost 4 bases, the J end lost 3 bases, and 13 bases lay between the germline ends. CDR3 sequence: CAISVSSRYYEQYF. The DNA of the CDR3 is TGTGCCATCAGTGTGTCCAGTCGCTACTACGAGCAGTACTTC.

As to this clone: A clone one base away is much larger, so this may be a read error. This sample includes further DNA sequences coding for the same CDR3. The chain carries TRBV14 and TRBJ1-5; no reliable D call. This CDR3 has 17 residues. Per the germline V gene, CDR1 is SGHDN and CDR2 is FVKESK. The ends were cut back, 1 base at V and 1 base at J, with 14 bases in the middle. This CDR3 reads CASSQGWWRGSNQPQHF. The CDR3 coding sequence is TGTGCCAGCAGCCAAGGTTGGTGGAGAGGAAGCAATCAGCCCCAGCATTTT.

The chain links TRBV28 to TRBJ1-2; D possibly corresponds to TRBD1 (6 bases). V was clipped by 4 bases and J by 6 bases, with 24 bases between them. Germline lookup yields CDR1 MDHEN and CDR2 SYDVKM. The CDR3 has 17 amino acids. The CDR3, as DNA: TGTGCCAGCAGTTCATTATCCGAACTGGGGGGCGTGCATGGCTACACCTTC. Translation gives CASSSLSELGGVHGYTF.

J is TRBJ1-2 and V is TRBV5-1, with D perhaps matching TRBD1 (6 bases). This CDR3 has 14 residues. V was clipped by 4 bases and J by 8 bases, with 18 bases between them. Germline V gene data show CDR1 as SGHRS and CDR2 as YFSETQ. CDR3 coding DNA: TGCGCCAGCAGCCCGCCGGACAGCCGCCGGGGCTACACCTTC. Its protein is CASSPPDSRRGYTF.

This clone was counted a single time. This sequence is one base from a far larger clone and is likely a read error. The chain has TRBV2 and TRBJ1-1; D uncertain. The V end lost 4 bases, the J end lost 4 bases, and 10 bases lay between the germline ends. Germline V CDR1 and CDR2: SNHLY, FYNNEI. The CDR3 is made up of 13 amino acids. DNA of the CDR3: TGTGCCAGCAGTGTTTCGACAAGCACTGAAGCTTTCTTT. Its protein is CASSVSTSTEAFF.

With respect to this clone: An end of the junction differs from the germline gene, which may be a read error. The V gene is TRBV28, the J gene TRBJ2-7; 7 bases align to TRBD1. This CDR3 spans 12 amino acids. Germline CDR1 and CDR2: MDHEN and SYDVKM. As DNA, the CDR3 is TGTGCCAGCAGTTTTGGGAACAGGGGACGGGACTTC. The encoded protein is CASSFGNRGRDF.

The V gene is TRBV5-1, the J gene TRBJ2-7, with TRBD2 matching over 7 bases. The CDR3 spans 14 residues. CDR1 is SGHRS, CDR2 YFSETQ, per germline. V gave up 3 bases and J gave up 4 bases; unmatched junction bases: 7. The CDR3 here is CASSSLEGGYEQYF. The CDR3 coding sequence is TGCGCCAGCAGCTCGCTAGAGGGAGGGTACGAGCAGTACTTC.